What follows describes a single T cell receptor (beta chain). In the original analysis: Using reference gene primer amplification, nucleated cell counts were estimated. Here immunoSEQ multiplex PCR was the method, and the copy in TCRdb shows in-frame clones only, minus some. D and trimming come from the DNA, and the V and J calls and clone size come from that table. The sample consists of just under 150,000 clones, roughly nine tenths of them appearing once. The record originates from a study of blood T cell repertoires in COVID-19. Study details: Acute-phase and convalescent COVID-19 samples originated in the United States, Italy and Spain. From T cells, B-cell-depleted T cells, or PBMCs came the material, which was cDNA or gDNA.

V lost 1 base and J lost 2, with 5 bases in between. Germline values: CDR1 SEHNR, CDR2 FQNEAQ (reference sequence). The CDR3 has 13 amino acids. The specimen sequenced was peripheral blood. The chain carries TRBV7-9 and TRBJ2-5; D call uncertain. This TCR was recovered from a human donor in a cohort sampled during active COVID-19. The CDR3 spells CASSLGTQETQYF. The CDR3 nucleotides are TGTGCCAGCAGCTTAGGCACACAAGAGACCCAGTACTTC.